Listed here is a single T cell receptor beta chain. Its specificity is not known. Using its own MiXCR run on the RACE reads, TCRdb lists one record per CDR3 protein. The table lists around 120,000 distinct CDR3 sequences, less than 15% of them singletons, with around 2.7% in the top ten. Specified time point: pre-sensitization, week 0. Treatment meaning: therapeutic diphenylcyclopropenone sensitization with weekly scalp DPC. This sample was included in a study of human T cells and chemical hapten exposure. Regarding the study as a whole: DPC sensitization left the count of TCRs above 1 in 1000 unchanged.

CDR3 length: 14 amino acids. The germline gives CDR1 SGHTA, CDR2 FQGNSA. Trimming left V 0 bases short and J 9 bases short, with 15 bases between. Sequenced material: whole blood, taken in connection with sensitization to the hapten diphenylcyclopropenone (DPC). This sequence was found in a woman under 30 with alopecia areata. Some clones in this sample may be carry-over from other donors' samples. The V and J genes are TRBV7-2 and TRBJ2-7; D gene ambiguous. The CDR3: CASSLAPDDFRQYF. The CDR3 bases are TGTGCCAGCAGCTTAGCGCCGGACGACTTTAGGCAGTACTTC.